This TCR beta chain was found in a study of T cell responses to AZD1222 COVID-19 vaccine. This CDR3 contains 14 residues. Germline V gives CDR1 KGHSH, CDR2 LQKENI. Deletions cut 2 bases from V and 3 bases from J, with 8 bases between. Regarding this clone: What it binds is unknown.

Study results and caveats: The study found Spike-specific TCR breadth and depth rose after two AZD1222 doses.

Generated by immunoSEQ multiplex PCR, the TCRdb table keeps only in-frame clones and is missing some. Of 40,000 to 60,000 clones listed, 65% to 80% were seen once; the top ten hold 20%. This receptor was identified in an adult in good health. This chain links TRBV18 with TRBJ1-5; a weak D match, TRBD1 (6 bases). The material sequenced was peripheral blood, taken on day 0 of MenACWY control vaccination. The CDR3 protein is CASSPGQNNQPQHF. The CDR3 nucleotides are TGTGCCAGCTCACCAGGACAGAACAATCAGCCCCAGCATTTT.